This T cell receptor beta chain was identified in a study of blood T cells in healthy people across ages (dated by TCRdb to 2014 to 2015). About the full investigation: In model experiments, template switching captured about one uniquely barcoded TCR beta cDNA molecule for every two T cells. The study measured age-related changes in TCR beta repertoire diversity using deep sequencing normalized with unique cDNA molecular identifiers. The donors were divided into four age groups: young (average roughly 17 years), middle-aged (under 40), aged (around 67) and long-lived (nearly 85). To avoid experimental bias, donors of different ages were randomly spread across the sequencing lanes. The study analyzed two additional independent replicas of 1 million unique cDNA reads from the same blood draw for two donors, one aged 18 to 29 and one aged 80 or older. Study-wide findings and limitations: Observed TCR beta diversity per million T cells fell roughly linearly with age, and a significant reduction was already apparent by age about 36. Estimates of total diversity from one million sequenced T cells were regarded as lower bounds and underestimates. The CMV infection status of donors was not known, potentially confounding age-related changes in expanded clonotypes. The long-lived group showed more naive CD4+ T cells, fewer expanded clones and increased TCR diversity than the aged group, suggesting age selection. A strong correlation was found between observed TCR beta diversity and the percentage of naive T cells measured by flow cytometry. Since profiling was done on bulk unsorted PBMCs, naive and antigen-experienced compartments could not be conclusively compared.

This clonotype was picked up a small number of times. It has no known antigen specificity. No qualities accompany the bases; no much larger clone lies one base away. Libraries were made using 5' RACE. The reads were generated on an Illumina HiSeq 2500. The second PCR ran for about 6 to 12 cycles and used a J-beta primer mix along with a sample-barcoded 5' primer. A template-switch 5' adaptor carrying 12 random nucleotides introduced a unique molecular identifier onto each TCR beta cDNA molecule. At least 2.5 million CDR3-containing paired-end reads were obtained from each sample. First-strand cDNA was synthesized from all RNA with the Mint cDNA synthesis kit, primed by a TRBC-specific oligonucleotide. Following uracil-DNA glycosylase treatment, all cDNA underwent a first 18-cycle PCR with the universal primers M1SS and BC2_uni_R. As for the authors' bioinformatics: For normalization, 1 million high-quality reads were randomly selected from each sample, with every read carrying a distinct molecular identifier. Instead of being binned into consensus sequences, reads with shared molecular identifiers were discarded. MiTCR, with a Q25 quality threshold and the strictest error-elimination algorithm, was used for CDR3 identification, clonotype clustering and error correction. A nonparametric unseen species model with Euler transformation was used to estimate a lower bound on total TCR beta diversity. The public reads were quality trimmed at Q25 with fastp and then assembled into clones with MiXCR by TCRdb, keeping productive beta chains. Rows matching on CDR3 protein sequence are summarized as one entry with the most common DNA and genes. These V and J calls originate from TCRdb's pipeline instead of the authors' own analysis. Present in this sample are 1 million to 1.2 million distinct CDR3 sequences, more than 30% of which were seen just once. The ten largest clones add up to about an eighth of the sample.

Systemically healthy Caucasian individuals from Russia, some 40 in total and aged roughly 6 to 95 years, were included as donors. Each donor gave 9.5 to 10 milliliters of peripheral blood, drawn into EDTA-treated Vacutainer tubes. Ficoll-Paque density-gradient centrifugation was used to isolate PBMCs, with at least 7 million obtained per sample. Total RNA, at least 6 micrograms per sample, was extracted from PBMCs with Trizol reagent. Naive CD45RAhigh/CD27high T cell percentages were measured by flow cytometry on a PBMC aliquot from every donor. The receptor comes from a man aged 18 to 30 in good health. The specimen was blood.

The DNA reads as follows: TGTGCCAGCAGCTTACAGGGGTGGGTCTACAGGGTTTCCTATGGCTACACCTTC. Translated, this is CASSLQGWVYRVSYGYTF. The chain is encoded by TRBV7-6 joined to TRBJ1-2; tentative D gene TRBD1, with 6 bases matching. V and J lose 2 bases and 4 bases, and a span of 23 bases separates them. Including cysteine and phenylalanine, the CDR3 has 18 amino acids. CDR3 DNA is the only sequence kept; it has 54 bases, read in frame from the first base. Via the germline V gene, CDR1 is SGHVS and CDR2 FNYEAQ.